This T cell receptor (beta chain) comes out of a study of T cell responses to AZD1222 COVID-19 vaccine. Study background: Both about-4-week and about-12-week second-dose recipients were combined.

Study outcomes and limitations: At baseline, seropositivity was found in only a handful of AZD1222 recipients. Donors were mostly white British, more females; clonal diversity possibly underestimated. Nearly half of the spike-specific TCRs reportedly recognize variant regions that carry no mutations.

As for this clone: Its antigen is unidentified.

Between the trimmed V and J ends, which lost 0 bases and 4 bases, there was a span of 19 bases. Germline V gene lookup returns CDR1 MNHEY and CDR2 SMNVEV (reference sequence). This CDR3 region has 17 residues. TCRdb's copy holds only in-frame clones and misses some; the assay was immunoSEQ multiplex PCR. This sample yields fewer than 250,000 clones, of which approximately 92% are seen a single time; approximately 1.3% belongs to the top ten. The origin of this receptor is an adult in good health. The sequences come from peripheral blood, collected on day 0 of AZD1222 vaccination. V is TRBV27 and J is TRBJ2-7, with a tentative D call TRBD2 (6 bases). The CDR3 coding sequence is TGTGCCAGCAGTTTATCGCACCAGGCGGGACGGTATTACGAGCAGTACTTC. Translation: CASSLSHQAGRYYEQYF.